The rows below give T cell receptor beta chains drawn from one sample of a study of T cell changes during pregnancy in multiple sclerosis. Assay used: immunoSEQ multiplex PCR; TCRdb lists only in-frame clones, some missing. Of 35,000 to 45,000 clones listed, roughly 90% are singletons. The sample in question was peripheral blood, obtained in the third trimester of pregnancy. These receptors all come from a female donor in good health, enrolled as a control in a pregnancy study. Each CDR3 is given with its conserved first and last residue. The D gene is left open where the match is weak. Clone size, where shown, is once, few, many, or a class for clones that have expanded.

V gene	J gene	clone size	D gene	CDR3 protein	CDR3 DNA
TRBV4-2	TRBJ2-7	medium-sized	TRBD1	CASSYTGRGQGADEQYF	TGTGCCAGCAGCTATACCGGACGGGGACAGGGGGCCGACGAGCAGTACTTC
TRBV15	TRBJ1-3	once	.	CATSRDPVSGNTIYF	TGTGCCACCAGCAGAGATCCTGTATCTGGAAACACCATATATTTT
TRBV27	TRBJ1-3	.	.	CASSSNTPNLPGNTIYF	TGTGCCAGCAGTTCAAATACCCCGAACTTGCCCGGAAACACCATATATTTT
TRBV19	TRBJ2-2	.	.	CASSTGVYTGELFF	TGTGCCAGTAGTACGGGGGTTTACACCGGGGAGCTGTTTTTT
TRBV30	TRBJ2-1	once	.	CAWGPLGSYSYNEQFF	TGTGCCTGGGGGCCTCTCGGGAGTTACTCCTACAATGAGCAGTTCTTC
TRBV5-5	TRBJ2-1	.	TRBD1	CASSSGTGAYNEQFF	TGTGCCAGCAGCTCCGGGACAGGGGCCTACAATGAGCAGTTCTTC
TRBV30	TRBJ2-5	.	.	CAWSGAAQETQYF	TGTGCCTGGAGTGGGGCAGCCCAAGAGACCCAGTACTTC
TRBV18	TRBJ1-1	.	TRBD1	CASSSGQGGSNTEAFF	TGTGCCAGCTCATCGGGACAGGGGGGATCGAACACTGAAGCTTTCTTT
TRBV9	TRBJ2-3	.	.	CASSGRLADTQYF	TGTGCCAGCAGCGGGAGGTTGGCAGATACGCAGTATTTT
TRBV7-7	TRBJ2-5	.	.	CASSRGGWETQYF	TGTGCCAGCAGCCGAGGAGGGTGGGAGACCCAGTACTTC
TRBV9	TRBJ1-1	.	.	CASTSGTEAFF	TGTGCCAGCACTTCCGGGACTGAAGCTTTCTTT
TRBV5-1	TRBJ2-1	.	.	CASSLRPGDNEQFF	TGCGCCAGCAGCTTACGTCCCGGGGACAATGAGCAGTTCTTC
TRBV4-2	TRBJ1-1	.	TRBD1	CASSLRQGTEAFF	TGTGCCAGCAGCCTACGACAGGGAACTGAAGCTTTCTTT
TRBV5-1	TRBJ1-1	.	.	CASSLGGENTEAFF	TGCGCCAGCAGCTTGGGCGGGGAGAACACTGAAGCTTTCTTT
TRBV27	TRBJ2-7	.	TRBD1	CASRPGQEPYEQYF	TGTGCCAGCAGACCGGGACAGGAACCCTACGAGCAGTACTTC
TRBV6-5	TRBJ2-7	.	.	CASTSGEVREQYF	TGTGCCAGCACCTCGGGGGAGGTTCGGGAGCAGTACTTC
TRBV5-6	TRBJ1-5	.	.	CASSFLSQSGEPQHF	TGTGCCAGCAGCTTTTTAAGCCAGAGCGGTGAGCCCCAGCATTTT
TRBV19	TRBJ2-7	few	.	CASSIARDYEQYF	TGTGCCAGTAGTATAGCCAGGGATTACGAGCAGTACTTC
TRBV6-5	TRBJ2-7	medium-sized	TRBD2	CASSTTSGSSYEQYF	TGTGCCAGCAGCACCACTAGCGGGAGCTCCTACGAGCAGTACTTC
TRBV6-1	TRBJ1-2	.	.	CASSGARLRGYGYTF	TGTGCCAGCAGTGGGGCCCGGCTTCGGGGGTATGGCTACACCTTC
TRBV5-1	TRBJ2-3	.	.	CATGRGDSTDTQYF	TGCGCCACCGGTAGGGGCGATAGCACAGATACGCAGTATTTT
TRBV15	TRBJ1-5	.	.	CATSRQGYQPQHF	TGTGCCACCAGCAGACAGGGTTATCAGCCCCAGCATTTT
TRBV18	TRBJ1-2	few	TRBD1	CASSTIRDSNYGYTF	TGTGCCAGCTCAACGATTCGGGACAGCAACTATGGCTACACCTTC
TRBV4-1	TRBJ2-3	.	.	CASSQVAGQTSTDTQYF	TGCGCCAGCAGCCAAGTCGCGGGACAGACCAGCACAGATACGCAGTATTTT
TRBV6-4	TRBJ1-5	.	.	CASSEGAGEKPQHF	TGTGCCAGCAGTGAAGGGGCAGGGGAGAAGCCCCAGCATTTT